Each of the 8 T cell receptor beta chains below was sequenced from the same sample in a study of blood T cell repertoires in COVID-19. Using immunoSEQ multiplex PCR, the repertoire was profiled, and TCRdb retains in-frame clones only, with some absent. The sample has approximately 150,000 clones; 85% to 90% are singletons. The source material was peripheral blood. Source of these receptors: a man aged 45-60 years who had recovered from COVID-19.

The chain employs TRBV27 and TRBJ2-2, with 8 bases lining up with TRBD1. V was clipped by 5 bases and J by 6 bases; unmatched bases: 8. Per the germline V gene, CDR1 is MNHEY and CDR2 is SMNVEV (reference sequence). The length of the CDR3 is 15 residues. The CDR3 DNA follows: TGTGCCAGCAGTCTAGGACAGGGATCAGCCGGGGAGCTGTTTTTT. This gives the protein CASSLGQGSAGELFF.

J is TRBJ2-7 and V is TRBV28; tentatively, D is TRBD2 (5 bases). The CDR3 sequence is 12 residues long. The germline V gene has CDR1 MDHEN and CDR2 SYDVKM. V dropped 5 bases and J dropped 5 bases, with 10 bases sitting between them. Written as DNA, the CDR3 is TGTGCCAGCAGTACCCCGGGGAACGAGCAGTACTTC. Amino acid sequence: CASSTPGNEQYF.

This chain joins TRBV7-9 and TRBJ2-1, with TRBD2 matching over 12 bases. Trimming removed 1 base from V and 5 bases from J; junction bases left unmatched: 3. This CDR3 region has 16 residues. In germline, CDR1 is SEHNR, CDR2 FQNEAQ (reference sequence). As DNA, the CDR3 is TGTGCCAGCAGCTTAGGGAGGACTAGCGGGGACAATGAGCAGTTCTTC. It translates to CASSLGRTSGDNEQFF.

CDR3 region: CASSYSFYTLDEQYF. The CDR3, as DNA: TGTGCCAGCAGTTACTCTTTTTACACCCTGGACGAGCAGTACTTC. The V and J genes are TRBV6-5 and TRBJ2-7; no clear D gene. This CDR3 has 15 residues. Trimming removed 0 bases at V and 5 bases at J, with 14 bases between. Germline V CDR1 and CDR2: MNHEY, SVGAGI.

CDR3 nucleotides: TGTGCCAGCAGTGAGATTGAGAGTAACACCGGGGAGCTGTTTTTT. Protein product: CASSEIESNTGELFF. The V and J genes are TRBV25-1 and TRBJ2-2, with D unresolved. Germline assignment: CDR1 MGHDK and CDR2 SYGVNS. This CDR3 has 15 residues. V lost 3 bases and J 2 bases, leaving 10 bases between the germline ends.

The rearrangement uses TRBV7-6 and TRBJ1-1; the match to TRBD1 covers 8 bases. CDR3 length: 15 amino acids. Germline V gives CDR1 SGHVS, CDR2 FNYEAQ. V trimming: 3 bases; J trimming: 3 bases; junction bases outside the gene matches: 6. CDR3 residues: CASSFRQGTDTEAFF. For the CDR3, the DNA is TGTGCCAGCAGCTTTCGACAGGGGACCGACACTGAAGCTTTCTTT.

The rearrangement joins TRBV2 to TRBJ1-1, with D maybe TRBD1 (5 bases). The length of the CDR3 is 13 residues. Trimming removed 7 bases from V and 5 bases from J, with 14 bases in between. Germline CDR1 SNHLY, CDR2 FYNNEI. This chain's CDR3 is CASKGAGRTEAFF. CDR3 DNA sequence: TGTGCCAGCAAAGGCGCAGGGAGGACTGAAGCTTTCTTT.

The gene calls are TRBV10-3 and TRBJ1-1; TRBD1 is a possible D gene (5 bases). Trimming stripped 6 bases from V and 1 base from J, with 9 bases between. Germline CDR1 ENHRY, CDR2 SYGVKD. The CDR3 has 13 residues. CDR3 nucleotide sequence: TGTGCCATCAGGGATGACAGGAACACTGAAGCTTTCTTT. Amino acids: CAIRDDRNTEAFF.